The 29 T cell receptor beta chains below were found in one sample sequenced in a study of shared clonotypes between healthy human individuals. Sequencing used immunoSEQ multiplex PCR; TCRdb keeps in-frame clones, though not all of them. The table has around 2,000,000 clones, about 95% seen once. Naive CD8 cells comprised CD45RO-negative, CCR7-positively selected cells, excluding terminally differentiated effector memory CD45RA+ cells. The specimen was naive CD8+ T cells sorted from blood. These TCRs come from a man younger than 35 in good health.

This chain links TRBV4-2 with TRBJ1-1, with no clear D. Trimming removed 4 bases at V and 8 bases at J, with 8 bases between. This CDR3 is 11 amino acids long. Germline assignment: CDR1 LGHNA and CDR2 YNFKEQ. CDR3: CASSPGREAFF. DNA of the CDR3: TGTGCCAGCAGCCCCGGCCGAGAAGCTTTCTTT.

The chain is built from TRBV11-2 and TRBJ2-7; a weak D match, TRBD1 (5 bases). This CDR3 comprises 12 residues. With 5 bases removed from V and 0 bases from J, the gap between germline ends came to 5 bases. Germline CDR1 is SGHAT and CDR2 is FQNNGV. CDR3 sequence: CASSDSSYEQYF. The CDR3 DNA follows: TGTGCCAGCAGCGACAGCTCCTACGAGCAGTACTTC.

The chain is built from TRBV15 and TRBJ2-1; D is unclear. The V and J ends lost 2 bases and 5 bases respectively, with 7 bases between them. There are 13 residues in the CDR3. Germline V lookup: CDR1 LNHNV, CDR2 YYDKDF (reference sequence). The CDR3 DNA reads TGTGCCACCAGCAGACAAGTGAACAATGAGCAGTTCTTC. Its protein product is CATSRQVNNEQFF.

The chain uses TRBV11-3 and TRBJ1-5; TRBD1 aligns across 9 bases. The CDR3 contains 17 residues. V trimming: 3 bases; J trimming: 1 base; junction bases outside the gene matches: 7. From germline, CDR1 is SGHNT and CDR2 YENEEA. The CDR3 DNA sequence: TGTGCCAGCAGCTTCCGTACAGGGGGCTGGAGCAATCAGCCCCAGCATTTT. This encodes CASSFRTGGWSNQPQHF.

The chain carries TRBV29-1 and TRBJ1-6, with unresolved D. Trimming stripped 4 bases from V and 14 bases from J, with 15 bases between. This CDR3 region has 12 residues. The V gene's germline CDR1 is SQVTM and CDR2 ANQGSEA. CDR3 DNA sequence: TGCAGCGTTGTCGCCGGGAGTGGGGCCCTCCACTTT. Translating it yields CSVVAGSGALHF.

This chain links TRBV29-1 with TRBJ2-3; D gene uncertain. Germline-derived CDR1 and CDR2 are SQVTM and ANQGSEA. Trimming pared 0 bases from V and 3 bases from J, leaving 10 bases between. The CDR3 sequence is 14 residues long. Written as DNA, the CDR3 is TGCAGCGTTGAAGATCTTGTGTGGACAGATACGCAGTATTTT. The encoded protein is CSVEDLVWTDTQYF.

This chain joins TRBV18 and TRBJ2-7, with 9 nucleotides matching TRBD1. Trimming removed 6 bases from V and 2 bases from J; junction bases left unmatched: 8. This CDR3 is 15 amino acids long. The germline gives CDR1 KGHSH, CDR2 LQKENI. The CDR3 reads CASSTPGTGPYEQYF. The CDR3, as DNA: TGTGCCAGCTCCACCCCCGGGACAGGGCCCTACGAGCAGTACTTC.

The chain recombines TRBV7-2 with TRBJ2-3; 7 positions agree with TRBD1. Germline lookup yields CDR1 SGHTA and CDR2 FQGNSA. The CDR3 length is 15 residues. V lost 0 bases, J lost 3 bases, and 3 bases stayed unmatched. The CDR3 region is CASSLARQGTDTQYF. The DNA for the CDR3 is TGTGCCAGCAGCTTAGCGCGACAGGGAACAGATACGCAGTATTTT.

V gene TRBV7-9 combines with J gene TRBJ2-5; 7 nucleotides line up with TRBD2. CDR3 length: 14 residues. In germline, CDR1 is SEHNR, CDR2 FQNEAQ (reference sequence). Unmatched junction bases numbered 8, after V lost 7 bases and J lost 3 bases. This chain's CDR3 is CASNPWGGEETQYF. The DNA for the CDR3 is TGTGCCAGCAATCCCTGGGGGGGAGAAGAGACCCAGTACTTC.

This chain links TRBV2 with TRBJ1-2; D is undetermined. Germline-derived CDR1 and CDR2 are SNHLY and FYNNEI. Trimming shortened V by 7 bases and J by 5 bases, and 17 bases separated the two germline ends. The CDR3 has 14 residues. The CDR3 here is CASTPDWSGYGYTF. In DNA, the CDR3 is TGTGCCAGCACCCCGGACTGGTCCGGGTATGGCTACACCTTC.

The chain links TRBV14 to TRBJ2-2, with 7 bases identical to TRBD2. CDR3 length equals 14 residues. Germline V gene lookup returns CDR1 SGHDN and CDR2 FVKESK. The V segment lost 5 bases and the J segment 6 bases; nucleotides outside the gene matches: 6. CDR3 in DNA: TGTGCCAGCAGCTACCGGGGGGTCCCCGGGGAGCTGTTTTTT. Its protein is CASSYRGVPGELFF.

This clone was observed once. Other DNA sequences in this specimen translate into the identical CDR3. The chain employs TRBV27 and TRBJ1-2; a possible D gene is TRBD1 (6 bases). The CDR3 spans 14 residues. Germline CDR1 is MNHEY and CDR2 is SMNVEV (reference sequence). The ends were cut back, 3 bases at V and 0 bases at J, with 8 bases in the middle. This chain's CDR3 is CASSFTGTNYGYTF. CDR3 bases: TGTGCCAGCAGTTTCACAGGGACTAACTATGGCTACACCTTC.

There are a few counts of this clone. The gene calls are TRBV2 and TRBJ2-7; D is unresolved. The CDR3 covers 10 residues. Germline V lookup: CDR1 SNHLY, CDR2 FYNNEI. Trimming cost V 8 bases and J 3 bases, with 5 bases left between them. The DNA for the CDR3 is TGTGCCAGCGAGGACTACGAGCAGTACTTC. Amino acid sequence: CASEDYEQYF.

The chain couples TRBV5-6 to TRBJ2-7; tentative D call: TRBD2 (6 bases). There are 15 residues in the CDR3. Germline values: CDR1 SGHDT, CDR2 YYEEEE. Trimming took 2 bases from V and 2 from J, leaving 14 bases between them. The CDR3 DNA reads TGTGCCAGCAGCTTTTACCCAGGACTAACCTACGAGCAGTACTTC. As protein: CASSFYPGLTYEQYF.

The gene calls are TRBV19 and TRBJ2-7; 10 nucleotides match TRBD1. Trimming cost V 6 bases and J 6 bases; bases outside gene matches: 11. This CDR3 spans 15 amino acids. Germline loops: CDR1 LNHDA, CDR2 SQIVND (reference sequence). This chain's CDR3 is CASRTRDRGWSEQYF. CDR3 nucleotides: TGTGCCAGTAGGACCCGGGACAGGGGATGGTCCGAGCAGTACTTC.

The J gene is TRBJ2-1, the V gene TRBV29-1; 9 positions match TRBD2. CDR3 length: 15 amino acids. In germline, CDR1 is SQVTM, CDR2 ANQGSEA. V shed 3 bases and J 4 bases; nucleotides not matched to a gene: 7. CDR3 sequence: CSVESSGGMYNEQFF. CDR3 sequence (DNA): TGCAGCGTTGAGTCCAGCGGGGGGATGTACAATGAGCAGTTCTTC.

The rearrangement links TRBV15 to TRBJ2-7, with D maybe TRBD1 (6 bases). The length of the CDR3 is 15 residues. Germline loops: CDR1 LNHNV, CDR2 YYDKDF (reference sequence). Trimming removed 5 bases at V and 3 bases at J, with 17 bases between. The CDR3 is CATSRWPGDLYEQYF. CDR3 coding DNA: TGTGCCACCAGCCGATGGCCAGGGGATCTCTACGAGCAGTACTTC.

The chain uses TRBV4-2 and TRBJ1-1; 9 bases are a match to TRBD1. V trimming: 0 bases; J trimming: 4 bases; junction bases outside the gene matches: 3. Germline V CDR1 and CDR2: LGHNA, YNFKEQ. The CDR3 length is 15 residues. The DNA of the CDR3 is TGTGCCAGCAGCCAAGAGGGACAGGGTTCCACTGAAGCTTTCTTT. Encoded protein: CASSQEGQGSTEAFF.

J is TRBJ2-1 and V is TRBV13, with 11 bases aligning to TRBD2. CDR3 length: 15 amino acids. CDR1 is PRHDT and CDR2 is FYEKMQ in the germline V gene (reference sequence). Trimming at V came to 3 bases and at J to 9 bases, leaving 7 bases not matched to a gene. The CDR3, as DNA: TGTGCCAGCAGCTTGGAGACTAGCGGGATGTTTGAGCAGTTCTTC. This encodes CASSLETSGMFEQFF.

V is TRBV11-2 and J is TRBJ2-5, with 7 positions matching TRBD2. The CDR3 totals 17 residues. The V segment lost 5 bases and the J segment 5 bases; nucleotides outside the gene matches: 17. Germline V lookup: CDR1 SGHAT, CDR2 FQNNGV. In DNA, the CDR3 is TGTGCCAGCAGCGGGCGCCACCGGGAGCGGGAATATGAGACCCAGTACTTC. It encodes CASSGRHREREYETQYF.

About this clone itself: This same CDR3 is encoded by further DNA sequences in the sample. The V call is TRBV7-9, the J call TRBJ2-2, with D perhaps being TRBD1 or TRBD2 (5 bases each). Trimming took 3 bases from V and 6 from J, leaving 5 bases between them. Germline V gene data show CDR1 as SEHNR and CDR2 as FQNEAQ (reference sequence). The CDR3 contains 12 residues. The CDR3 DNA is TGTGCCAGCAGCTTGGGACCCGGGGAGCTGTTTTTT. Translation gives CASSLGPGELFF.

This sequence joins TRBV5-1 and TRBJ1-4, with 10 nucleotides matching TRBD1. V lost 3 bases, J lost 12 bases, and 8 bases stayed unmatched. The V gene's germline CDR1 is SGHRS and CDR2 YFSETQ. The CDR3 length is 14 residues. In DNA, the CDR3 is TGCGCCAGCAGCTCCGGGACAGGGGCCCCTGAACTGTTTTTT. Protein sequence: CASSSGTGAPELFF.

The chain employs TRBV13 and TRBJ2-7; D remains unclear. The V and J ends lost 0 bases and 1 base respectively, with 13 bases between them. The germline gives CDR1 PRHDT, CDR2 FYEKMQ (reference sequence). The CDR3 has 16 residues. CDR3 DNA sequence: TGTGCCAGCAGCTTAGGGTCCGAGGCAGAGTCCTACGAGCAGTACTTC. This sequence encodes CASSLGSEAESYEQYF. Based on the CDR3 plus reference TRBV13 and TRBJ2-7, the full variable domain is AAGVIQSPRHLIKEKRETATLKCYPIPRHDTVYWYQQGPGQDPQFLISFYEKMQSDKGSIPDRFSAQQFSDYHSELNMSSLELGDSALYFCASSLGSEAESYEQYFGPGTRLTVT.

V gene TRBV30 combines with J gene TRBJ2-5, with 11 bases matching TRBD1. The germline CDR1 and CDR2 sequences are GTSNPN and SVGIG (reference sequence). After removal of 5 bases from V and 5 bases from J, the junction contained 7 bases not matched to a gene. CDR3 size: 14 residues. The chain's CDR3 is CAWVDRGLEETQYF. The CDR3 region has the DNA TGTGCCTGGGTGGACAGGGGGCTGGAGGAGACCCAGTACTTC.

This sequence joins TRBV6-1 and TRBJ1-1; a weak D match, TRBD1 (6 bases). The germline V gene has CDR1 MNHNS and CDR2 SASEGT. V was clipped by 1 base and J by 4 bases, with 13 bases between them. The CDR3 has 15 amino acids. For the CDR3, the DNA is TGTGCCAGCAGTGAAGTCGGGGGCATGGGCACTGAAGCTTTCTTT. It codes for CASSEVGGMGTEAFF.

This clone showed up just once. The chain recombines TRBV30 with TRBJ1-5; the D gene is possibly TRBD1 (5 bases). The CDR3 is 15 amino acids. The germline V and J ends were trimmed by 2 bases and 5 bases, with 16 bases remaining between them. Germline lookup yields CDR1 GTSNPN and CDR2 SVGIG (reference sequence). The CDR3 DNA is TGTGCCTGGAGTCCACTGGGGACCCCCTATCAGCCCCAGCATTTT. Its translation is CAWSPLGTPYQPQHF. The complete variable domain, with remaining parts taken from reference TRBV30 and TRBJ1-5, reads SQTIHQWPATLVQPVGSPLSLECTVEGTSNPNLYWYRQAAGRGLQLLFYSVGIGQISSEVPQNLSASRPQDRQFILSSKKLLLSDSGFYLCAWSPLGTPYQPQHFGDGTRLSIL.

This clone was counted a single time. V usage is TRBV28 and J usage is TRBJ2-1; a possible D gene is TRBD1 (6 bases). The CDR3 runs to 15 residues. CDR1 is MDHEN and CDR2 is SYDVKM in the germline V gene. V lost 8 bases, J lost 6 bases, and 20 bases lay in between. CDR3 bases: TGTGCCAGCTTAGACGCAAGACAGGTCTTCAATGAGCAGTTCTTC. Protein: CASLDARQVFNEQFF.

This chain joins TRBV27 and TRBJ2-7; D is tentatively TRBD1 or TRBD2 (5 bases each). This CDR3 spans 13 amino acids. Germline CDR1 reads MNHEY; CDR2 reads SMNVEV (reference sequence). V was shortened by 6 bases and J by 6 bases, with 15 bases between the two germline ends. The CDR3 spells CASRTTGAGEQYF. The CDR3 nucleotides read TGTGCCAGCAGGACAACCGGGGCTGGCGAGCAGTACTTC.

The gene calls are TRBV6-1 and TRBJ2-3; TRBD2 might be the D (7 bases). Germline values: CDR1 MNHNS, CDR2 SASEGT. The CDR3 extends over 15 amino acids. The ends were cut back, 2 bases at V and 3 bases at J, with 12 bases in the middle. The CDR3 DNA sequence: TGTGCCAGCAGTGAAATGCGGGGGCCTACAGATACGCAGTATTTT. Protein: CASSEMRGPTDTQYF.